What follows describes a single T cell receptor (beta chain). Its cognate antigen has yet to be identified. The data derive from a study of monozygotic twins with inflammatory bowel disease (dated by TCRdb to the late 2010s). About the investigation overall: The complete study included approximately 30 monozygotic twin pairs: 19 IBD-discordant Danish pairs and nine German pairs, of which four were IBD-concordant and five were IBD-discordant. The search for disease-associated traits relied mainly on comparing IBD patients with their genetically identical healthy co-twins within discordant pairs. Each individual had, on average, about 151 000 unique TCRalpha sequences and 181 000 unique TCRbeta sequences available for analysis. What the authors observed across the whole study: Fewer clonotypes were shared with other individuals by IBD patients than by healthy twins, most markedly in patients showing signs of disease activity. Because patients were on differing immunosuppressive treatments, the repertoires may have picked up extra background noise and inter-individual variability. Different T cell subtypes could not be distinguished in the analysis. IBD patients had lower TCRbeta repertoire diversity, measured by the inverse Simpson index, than their healthy co-twins. No difference in repertoire similarity was observed between concordant and discordant twins, possibly owing to limited statistical power. No single strong signal or clonotype linked to IBD turned up in the results, so the idea that one exists was not supported.

A roughly 2.5 ml peripheral blood sample was drawn into PAXgene tubes per donor and stored at -80°C. Total RNA was isolated from whole blood with the PAXgene blood miRNA kit on an automated QIAcube, without T cell sorting. Peripheral blood from monozygotic twin pairs concordant or discordant for inflammatory bowel disease was subjected to deep TCRalpha and TCRbeta repertoire profiling with unique molecular barcoding. Smoking habits were recorded for all twin pairs, and each individual was classified as a current, former or never smoker. The protocol used for the library was 5' RACE. For each TCR library, around 3,800 ng of total RNA was used. For each sample, cDNA was synthesized in eight separate reactions using SMARTScribe reverse transcriptase. Unique molecular identifiers containing a 6-nucleotide sample barcode were introduced through template switching during cDNA synthesis. Two nested PCRs of roughly 16 and 10 cycles amplified the TCRalpha and TCRbeta cDNA, and bead purification followed each PCR. Before amplification, the cDNA was treated with uracil DNA-glycosylase and purified using the QIAquick PCR purification kit. In the second PCR, Illumina TruSeq-compatible adapters and sample-specific barcodes were added. TapeStation and Qubit were used to check library quality and concentration, and 4.5 to 5 ng of each library was pooled. Sequencing of pooled libraries was carried out on an Illumina HiSeq2500 single-index Rapid Run using 2 x 100 bp reads and custom sequencing primers. Concerning the study's data processing: PCR and sequencing errors were corrected by UMI-based consensus assembly using MiGEC version 1.2.6. MiXCR version 2.1.1 was used to carry out V(D)J alignment, clonotype assembly and CDR3 extraction. To normalise gene usage, clonotype sharing and MAIT/NKT TCR abundance, the top 1000, 10 000 and 20 000 clonotypes in each sample were analysed. After downsampling to 27 000 UMIs, diversity was calculated as the inverse Simpson index using the vegan R package. Statistical testing used paired Mann-Whitney U tests on the discordant twin pairs and applied Benjamini-Hochberg correction for multiple testing. The reads went through TCRdb reprocessing, and each CDR3 protein sequence gets one entry with no DNA. The V and J calls and clone size are TCRdb's, not the authors'. The table of this sample itemizes 310,000 or so distinct CDR3 sequences. Approximately 2% of the sample is taken by the ten largest.

From the cysteine up to the phenylalanine, the CDR3 has a length of 16 residues. Nucleotide data are not available. CDR1 is given as MDHEN and CDR2 as SYDVKM, both from the germline V gene. The TCR sequence derives from a human donor with ulcerative colitis or Crohn's disease, or a healthy co-twin of an affected twin (not recorded which). The chain employs TRBV28 and TRBJ1-5; TCRdb proposes TRBD1, but this gene call is untestable without DNA. The material sequenced was blood. The CDR3 in this case is CASRVTGAIGNQPQHF.